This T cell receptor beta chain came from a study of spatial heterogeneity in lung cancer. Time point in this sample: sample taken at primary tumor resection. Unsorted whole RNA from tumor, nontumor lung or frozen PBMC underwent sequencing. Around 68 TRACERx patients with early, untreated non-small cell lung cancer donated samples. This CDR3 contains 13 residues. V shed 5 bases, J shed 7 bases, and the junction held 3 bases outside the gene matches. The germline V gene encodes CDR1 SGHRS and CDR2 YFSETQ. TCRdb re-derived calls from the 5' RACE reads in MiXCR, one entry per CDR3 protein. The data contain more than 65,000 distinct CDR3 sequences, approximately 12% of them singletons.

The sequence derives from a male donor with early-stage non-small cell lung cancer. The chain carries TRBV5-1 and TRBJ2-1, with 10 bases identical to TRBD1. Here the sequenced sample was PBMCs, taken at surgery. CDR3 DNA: TGCGCCAGCAGTCGGGACAGGGGAAATGAGCAGTTCTTC. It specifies CASSRDRGNEQFF.